Listed here is a single T cell receptor (beta chain). Its target is not known. These data originate in a study of shared clonotypes between healthy human individuals. Study outcomes and limitations: Collection of samples was limited to blood; tissue repertoires likely differ. Around 5.3% of naive CD4 clonotypes were shared across a few donors. On the whole, naive subsets had larger estimated richness than memory subsets had.

The length of the CDR3 is 15 residues. CDR1 and CDR2 from the germline V gene are LNHDA and SQIVND (reference sequence). Trimming shortened V by 6 bases and J by 4 bases, and 16 bases separated the two germline ends. TCRdb keeps only in-frame clones here, not all; method: immunoSEQ multiplex PCR. The repertoire consists of under 1,100,000 clones, with under 80% occurring once and the leading ten covering about 1.5%. The TCR comes from a young man in good health. The sequencing input was memory CD4+ T cells sorted from blood. The subset is: CD45RA-negative fraction. This rearrangement joins TRBV19 to TRBJ1-5; TRBD1 is a possible D gene (5 bases). CDR3 in amino acids: CASSVQGRANQPQHF. CDR3 sequence (DNA): TGTGCCAGTAGCGTTCAGGGTAGAGCAAATCAGCCCCAGCATTTT.